Each of the 13 T cell receptor beta chains below was sequenced from the same sample in a study of T cells after yellow fever vaccination. TCRdb called the 5' RACE reads again in MiXCR, with one record for every CDR3 protein. The sample has 150,000 to 200,000 distinct CDR3 sequences, 9.3% seen once. The source material was CD8+ T cells sorted from PBMCs, sampled 45 days after the yellow fever booster vaccination. These receptor sequences come from a man aged 18 to 29 who received the YFV17D yellow fever vaccine.

This clonotype appeared a few times. This chain links TRBV18 with TRBJ2-7, with D possibly TRBD1 on 6 matching bases. This CDR3 contains 14 residues. Germline V gene data show CDR1 as KGHSH and CDR2 as LQKENI. V shed 0 bases and J shed 2 bases, with 8 bases lying between them. The CDR3 DNA is TGTGCCAGCTCACCACCGGACAGCCCCTACGAGCAGTACGTC. Translation: CASSPPDSPYEQYV.

The chain joins TRBV5-1 to TRBJ2-3; 9 bases line up with TRBD1. CDR1 and CDR2 from the germline V gene are SGHRS and YFSETQ. The CDR3 is 16 residues long. Trimming at V came to 7 bases and at J to 3 bases, leaving 12 bases not matched to a gene. The CDR3 is CASGSVRDRATDTQYF. The CDR3, as DNA: TGCGCCAGCGGCTCCGTACGGGACAGGGCGACAGATACGCAGTATTTT.

This clonotype was picked up a small number of times. The CDR3 DNA reads as TGTGCCAGCAGTTTAGACCGAACACCTCTTCCTCAGGAGTATTTT. This encodes CASSLDRTPLPQEYF. The chain uses TRBV28 and TRBJ2-3; no definite D call. V gave up 2 bases and J gave up 13 bases, with 22 bases separating them. The CDR3 length is 15 residues. Germline loops: CDR1 MDHEN, CDR2 SYDVKM.

This clonotype has just a few counts. The V and J genes are TRBV7-9 and TRBJ2-1; 12 bases agree with TRBD1. This CDR3 has 17 amino acids. Germline lookup yields CDR1 SEHNR and CDR2 FQNEAQ (reference sequence). J lost 5 bases, V lost 4 bases, and 9 bases had no gene match. The DNA for the CDR3 is TGTGCCAGCAGCTGGCCCGGGACAGGGGGCAAGAACAATGAGCAGTTCTTC. Protein: CASSWPGTGGKNNEQFF.

There are many counts of this clonotype. The rearrangement joins TRBV7-2 to TRBJ2-1; TRBD2 agrees at 7 bases. Germline CDR1 reads SGHTA; CDR2 reads FQGNSA. The CDR3 runs to 15 residues. V was clipped by 1 base and J by 2 bases; unmatched bases: 2. CDR3: CASSLVGGAYNEQFF. CDR3 nucleotides: TGTGCCAGCAGCTTAGTTGGGGGGGCCTACAATGAGCAGTTCTTC. Complete variable domain (other parts from reference TRBV7-2 and TRBJ2-1): GAGVSQSPSNKVTEKGKDVELRCDPISGHTALYWYRQSLGQGLEFLIYFQGNSAPDKSGLPSDRFSAERTGGSVSTLTIQRTQQEDSAVYLCASSLVGGAYNEQFFGPGTRLTVL.

The table lists this clonotype with a few counts. The rearrangement joins TRBV28 to TRBJ2-5; D is ambiguous. The V gene's germline CDR1 is MDHEN and CDR2 SYDVKM. The CDR3 runs 16 residues. Trimming cost V 4 bases and J 2 bases, with 17 bases left between them. The CDR3 loop reads CASSSPLSYTQETQYF. The CDR3 DNA reads as TGTGCCAGCAGTTCCCCCCTGAGCTATACACAAGAGACCCAGTACTTC.

The chain joins TRBV2 to TRBJ2-5; D uncertain. The germline V gene has CDR1 SNHLY and CDR2 FYNNEI. The CDR3 is 15 residues long. Trimming removed 1 base from V and 2 bases from J, with 11 bases in between. Here the CDR3 DNA reads TGTGCCAGCAGTGAAGGCCTTGAGATACAAGAGACCCAGTACTTC. Amino acids: CASSEGLEIQETQYF.

This clonotype was seen more than once but under ten times. The V gene is TRBV6-2 or TRBV6-3, the J gene TRBJ1-5, with D hard to call. With 3 bases removed from V and 4 bases from J, the gap between germline ends came to 10 bases. Germline assignment: CDR1 MNHEY and CDR2 SVGEGT. CDR3 length: 14 residues. The CDR3 DNA follows: TGTGCCAGCAGTTATCTGGGGAGGAATCAGCCCCAGCATTTT. This encodes CASSYLGRNQPQHF.

About this clonotype itself: One junction end does not reproduce the germline sequence, and a read error may be involved. The CDR3 sequence: CASSISRDTEAFF. The CDR3 DNA reads TGTGCTAGCAGCATATCAAGGGACACTGAAGCTTTCTTT. The chain is built from TRBV7-7 and TRBJ1-1; D is undetermined. This CDR3 has 13 residues. Germline V gene data show CDR1 as SSHAT and CDR2 as FNYEAQ (reference sequence). Full variable domain (rest looked up from reference TRBV7-7 and TRBJ1-1): GAGVSQSPRYKVTKRGQDVTLRCDPISSHATLYWYQQALGQGPEFLTYFNYEAQPDKSGLPSDRFSAERPEGSISTLTIQRTEQRDSAMYRCASSISRDTEAFFGQGTRLTVV.

In this sample, this clonotype turned up many times. The rearrangement uses TRBV9 and TRBJ1-2, with 9 bases aligning to TRBD1. This CDR3 region has 15 residues. Germline CDR1 SGDLS, CDR2 YYNGEE. Trimming cost V 0 bases and J 4 bases; bases outside gene matches: 4. The CDR3 DNA reads TGTGCCAGCAGCGTAGATAGGACAGGGGCCTATGGCTACACCTTC. This translates into CASSVDRTGAYGYTF.

V gene TRBV29-1 combines with J gene TRBJ2-3; 11 bases match TRBD2. From germline, CDR1 is SQVTM and CDR2 ANQGSEA. J lost 0 bases, V lost 3 bases, and 2 bases had no gene match. The length of the CDR3 is 15 residues. The CDR3 region has the DNA TGCAGCGTTGACCGACTAGCGGGGAGCACAGATACGCAGTATTTT. Protein product: CSVDRLAGSTDTQYF.

The chain joins TRBV4-1 to TRBJ1-2; D unresolved. The CDR3 runs 15 residues. The germline gives CDR1 MGHRA, CDR2 YSYEKL. V was pared by 0 bases and J by 5 bases, with 13 bases between. The CDR3 DNA follows: TGCGCCAGCAGCCAAGATCCGGTCGAGCCTTATGGCTACACCTTC. This codes for CASSQDPVEPYGYTF.

CDR3 coding DNA: TGTGCCAGCAGCTTAGGAGGGAATACGGAGCTGTTTTTT. Protein: CASSLGGNTELFF. The V and J genes are TRBV7-9 and TRBJ2-2, with D maybe TRBD2 (5 bases). The CDR3 loop spans 13 amino acids. V was clipped by 1 base and J by 10 bases, with 10 bases between them. Germline CDR1 is SEHNR and CDR2 is FQNEAQ (reference sequence). Filled out from reference TRBV7-9 and TRBJ2-2, the complete variable domain reads DTGVSQNPRHKITKRGQNVTFRCDPISEHNRLYWYRQTLGQGPEFLTYFQNEAQLEKSRLLSDRFSAERPKGSFSTLEIQRTEQGDSAMYLCASSLGGNTELFFGEGSRLTVL.